A single sample gave rise to the 29 T cell receptor beta chains below, sequenced in a study of OX40 agonist ivuxolimab in advanced cancers. The method was immunoSEQ multiplex PCR; TCRdb's version includes in-frame clones alone and lacks a portion of them. Of some 80,000 clones listed, about 87% are singletons. Sequenced here: CD4+ or CD8+ T cells sorted from blood, sampled in a trial of the OX40 agonist ivuxolimab. These receptors were taken from an adult with an advanced solid tumor such as melanoma, head and neck, liver or kidney cancer.

This clone was observed once. The CDR3 DNA sequence: TGCGCCAGCAGCCAATCGGGCAGGGGGAACTATGGCTACACCTTC. Translated, it gives CASSQSGRGNYGYTF. The chain has TRBV4-3 and TRBJ1-2; 7 bases match TRBD1. V was pared by 2 bases and J by 2 bases, with 5 bases of the junction left unmatched. The CDR3 contains 15 residues. From germline, CDR1 is LGHNA and CDR2 YSLEER.

V gene TRBV5-1 combines with J gene TRBJ1-1, with D possibly TRBD1 on 5 matching bases. V was pared by 2 bases and J by 2 bases, with 13 bases between. From germline, CDR1 is SGHRS and CDR2 YFSETQ. The CDR3 length is 15 residues. CDR3 sequence: CASSFRPGQNTEAFF. Written as DNA, the CDR3 is TGCGCCAGCAGCTTCCGCCCCGGACAAAACACTGAAGCTTTCTTT. Full variable domain (missing parts from reference TRBV5-1 and TRBJ1-1): KAGVTQTPRYLIKTRGQQVTLSCSPISGHRSVSWYQQTPGQGLQFLFEYFSETQRNKGNFPGRFSGRQFSNSRSEMNVSTLELGDSALYLCASSFRPGQNTEAFFGQGTRLTVV.

This chain joins TRBV6-5 and TRBJ2-3; 7 bases line up with TRBD1. The CDR3 spans 14 residues. Looked up from germline, CDR1 is MNHEY and CDR2 is SVGAGI. Trimming cost V 2 bases and J 3 bases; bases outside gene matches: 2. The CDR3 coding sequence is TGTGCCAGCAGTTACGACAGGGTGACAGATACGCAGTATTTT. It translates to CASSYDRVTDTQYF.

The chain carries TRBV30 and TRBJ1-1; D might be TRBD1 (5 bases). CDR3 size: 14 residues. V gave up 2 bases and J gave up 3 bases, with 13 bases separating them. Looked up from germline, CDR1 is GTSNPN and CDR2 is SVGIG (reference sequence). The chain's CDR3 is CAWSWRVGDTEAFF. The CDR3 DNA sequence: TGTGCCTGGAGTTGGAGGGTAGGGGACACTGAAGCTTTCTTT.

The chain is built from TRBV19 and TRBJ2-7, with TRBD2 identical over 10 bases. CDR1 and CDR2 from the germline V gene are LNHDA and SQIVND (reference sequence). This CDR3 region has 15 residues. V shed 3 bases, J shed 5 bases, and the junction held 7 bases outside the gene matches. The CDR3, as DNA: TGTGCCAGTAGTATTCGAGCGGGGGGGAGGAACGAGCAGTACTTC. The encoded protein is CASSIRAGGRNEQYF. Using reference TRBV19 and TRBJ2-7 for the parts outside the CDR3, the full variable domain is DGGITQSPKYLFRKEGQNVTLSCEQNLNHDAMYWYRQDPGQGLRLIYYSQIVNDFQKGDIAEGYSVSREKKESFPLTVTSAQKNPTAFYLCASSIRAGGRNEQYFGPGTRLTVT.

The rearrangement uses TRBV6-5 and TRBJ2-3; tentative D call: TRBD2 (5 bases). Trimming left V 6 bases short and J 2 bases short, with 9 bases between. The CDR3 is 13 residues long. Germline V gene sequence: CDR1 MNHEY, CDR2 SVGAGI. In nucleotides, the CDR3 is TGTGCCAGCAGGAGCGGACTCACAGATACGCAGTATTTT. Protein: CASRSGLTDTQYF.

V usage is TRBV6-5 and J usage is TRBJ1-2, with D unresolved. The CDR3 contains 13 residues. Germline lookup yields CDR1 MNHEY and CDR2 SVGAGI. Trimming stripped 6 bases from V and 5 bases from J, with 13 bases between. The DNA of the CDR3 is TGTGCCAGCAGCCCCCAACTCCCTTATGGCTACACCTTC. It yields the protein CASSPQLPYGYTF.

The CDR3: CASKRQGRANTGELFF. The CDR3 DNA follows: TGTGCCAGCAAGAGACAGGGGCGCGCGAACACCGGGGAGCTGTTTTTT. The chain carries TRBV7-2 and TRBJ2-2, with 8 bases fitting TRBD1. The germline V gene encodes CDR1 SGHTA and CDR2 FQGNSA. With 7 bases clipped from V and 0 bases from J, the junction kept 7 bases outside the gene matches. The CDR3 is 16 amino acids.

Concerning this clone itself: The same CDR3 can be traced to other DNA sequences in this sample. The chain links TRBV5-1 to TRBJ2-7; D not resolved. Germline CDR1 reads SGHRS; CDR2 reads YFSETQ. Trimming removed 0 bases at V and 4 bases at J, with 2 bases between. CDR3 length: 11 residues. In DNA form, the CDR3 reads TGCGCCAGCAGCTTGGGTTACGAGCAGTACTTC. Translating gives CASSLGYEQYF. The variable domain in full, with the rest retrieved from reference TRBV5-1 and TRBJ2-7, is KAGVTQTPRYLIKTRGQQVTLSCSPISGHRSVSWYQQTPGQGLQFLFEYFSETQRNKGNFPGRFSGRQFSNSRSEMNVSTLELGDSALYLCASSLGYEQYFGPGTRLTVT.

The chain links TRBV2 to TRBJ1-1, with a tentative D call TRBD1 (5 bases). The germline V gene encodes CDR1 SNHLY and CDR2 FYNNEI. The CDR3 sequence is 13 residues long. V was pared by 7 bases and J by 8 bases, with 17 bases between. CDR3 nucleotides: TGTGCCAGCACGCAAGACGGGGACGAGGAAGCTTTCTTT. Translated: CASTQDGDEEAFF.

The chain has TRBV4-1 and TRBJ1-1; D gene ambiguous. Germline V gene lookup returns CDR1 MGHRA and CDR2 YSYEKL. V was cut by 2 bases and J by 1 base, with 5 bases left in between. The CDR3 has 13 amino acids. Written as DNA, the CDR3 is TGCGCCAGCAGCCAACAACAGAACACTGAAGCTTTCTTT. It codes for CASSQQQNTEAFF.

This clone was found a few times. The chain uses TRBV29-1 and TRBJ1-6; D remains unclear. In germline, CDR1 is SQVTM, CDR2 ANQGSEA. V lost 1 base and J lost 8, with 9 bases in between. The CDR3 runs to 13 residues. For the CDR3, the DNA is TGCAGCGTTGAAGTGGCTCCCGATTCACCCCTCCACTTT. Translated, it gives CSVEVAPDSPLHF. Combining the CDR3 with reference TRBV29-1 and TRBJ1-6 gives the whole variable domain SAVISQKPSRDICQRGTSLTIQCQVDSQVTMMFWYRQQPGQSLTLIATANQGSEATYESGFVIDKFPISRPNLTFSTLTVSNMSPEDSSIYLCSVEVAPDSPLHFGNGTRLTVT.

V gene TRBV4-1 combines with J gene TRBJ1-2; D might be TRBD1 (6 bases). The CDR3 covers 14 residues. Trimming took 6 bases from V and 7 from J, leaving 18 bases between them. Germline V gene data show CDR1 as MGHRA and CDR2 as YSYEKL. Here the CDR3 DNA reads TGCGCCAGCAGTACCGGGACACCATATTCTGGCTACACCTTC. The encoded protein is CASSTGTPYSGYTF.

This clone was recorded once. This chain connects TRBV18 to TRBJ1-1; perhaps TRBD1 as D (6 bases). The CDR3 runs to 17 residues. Per germline, CDR1 KGHSH and CDR2 LQKENI. The V and J ends lost 3 bases and 3 bases respectively, with 20 bases between them. CDR3 coding DNA: TGTGCCAGCTCACCGGCAGGGGCGAATAGAGGGGACACTGAAGCTTTCTTT. Its protein product is CASSPAGANRGDTEAFF.

The CDR3 bases are TGCGCCAGCAGCTTGGCTGGGGCCTATGACACTGAAGCTTTCTTT. This encodes CASSLAGAYDTEAFF. The chain couples TRBV5-1 to TRBJ1-1, with D perhaps matching TRBD1 (5 bases). Germline V gives CDR1 SGHRS, CDR2 YFSETQ. Trimming removed 0 bases at V and 3 bases at J, with 12 bases between. This CDR3 is 15 amino acids long. Using reference TRBV5-1 and TRBJ1-1 for the parts outside the CDR3, the full variable domain is KAGVTQTPRYLIKTRGQQVTLSCSPISGHRSVSWYQQTPGQGLQFLFEYFSETQRNKGNFPGRFSGRQFSNSRSEMNVSTLELGDSALYLCASSLAGAYDTEAFFGQGTRLTVV.

With respect to this clone: The DNA is omitted, as the CDR3 cannot be located on it reliably, and the CDR3 follows TCRdb's listing. The V and J genes are TRBV6-5 and TRBJ2-2; the table names TRBD2, a call not compared with the DNA. Germline-derived CDR1 and CDR2 are MNHEY and SVGAGI. The CDR3 region is 14 residues in length, termini included. CDR3 residues: CASSTSRVSGELFF.

This clone was recorded only once. The chain is built from TRBV30 and TRBJ2-3; 10 bases agree with TRBD1. The CDR3 covers 15 residues. V trimming: 3 bases; J trimming: 4 bases; junction bases outside the gene matches: 7. In germline, CDR1 is GTSNPN, CDR2 SVGIG (reference sequence). CDR3 sequence reads: CAWSLDRGRSDTQYF. The DNA of the CDR3 is TGTGCCTGGAGCCTAGACAGGGGGCGGTCAGATACGCAGTATTTT.

The chain couples TRBV25-1 to TRBJ2-1; 7 bases fit TRBD2. The CDR3 extends over 16 amino acids. Germline loops: CDR1 MGHDK, CDR2 SYGVNS. V gave up 7 bases and J gave up 2 bases; unmatched junction bases: 11. CDR3 sequence (DNA): TGTGCCAGCAACGGGGAGGGATTAAGGACCTACAATGAGCAGTTCTTC. Amino acid sequence: CASNGEGLRTYNEQFF.

About this clone: Sequence at one end of the junction differs from germline and may be a read error. The chain is built from TRBV6-1 and TRBJ1-1; no definite D call. CDR1 is MNHNS and CDR2 is SASEGT in the germline V gene. The CDR3 is made up of 16 amino acids. CDR3 amino acids: CASSDRQRVGNAEAFF. The CDR3, as DNA: TGTGCCAGCAGTGACCGACAAAGGGTAGGGAACGCTGAAGCTTTCTTT.

The J gene is TRBJ2-1, the V gene TRBV7-2; D is uncertain. Germline CDR1 is SGHTA and CDR2 is FQGNSA. V lost 1 base and J lost 10, with 20 bases in between. This CDR3 comprises 16 residues. The CDR3 DNA reads TGTGCCAGCAGCTTAGGGTTCAGAAACAAAGAGTCGGAGCAGTTCTTC. Residues: CASSLGFRNKESEQFF.

V usage is TRBV27 and J usage is TRBJ2-1, with 12 bases aligning to TRBD2. Per the germline V gene, CDR1 is MNHEY and CDR2 is SMNVEV (reference sequence). V gave up 0 bases and J gave up 6 bases; unmatched junction bases: 6. CDR3 length equals 17 residues. The CDR3 reads CASSLSTLAGGGNEQFF. In DNA form, the CDR3 reads TGTGCCAGCAGTTTATCGACCCTAGCGGGAGGGGGCAATGAGCAGTTCTTC.

The chain recombines TRBV5-1 with TRBJ2-7, with 8 bases aligning to TRBD1. The germline V gene has CDR1 SGHRS and CDR2 YFSETQ. V lost 4 bases to trimming and J lost 0 bases; unmatched junction nucleotides: 3. The CDR3 length is 14 residues. The CDR3, as DNA: TGCGCCAGCAGCGGGGACAGGTTCTCCTACGAGCAGTACTTC. This translates into CASSGDRFSYEQYF.

This clone turned up a few times. The rearrangement links TRBV20-1 to TRBJ2-3; D possibly corresponds to TRBD2 (5 bases). This CDR3 has 11 amino acids. CDR1 is DFQATT and CDR2 is SNEGSKA in the germline V gene (reference sequence). V was clipped by 4 bases and J by 4 bases, with 6 bases between them. The CDR3 reads CSANGADTQYF. The CDR3 DNA reads as TGCAGTGCTAACGGGGCAGATACGCAGTATTTT.

The chain joins TRBV27 to TRBJ1-1; D is undetermined. This CDR3 is built from 18 residues. Trimming shortened V by 5 bases and J by 0 bases, and 22 bases separated the two germline ends. CDR1 and CDR2 (germline): MNHEY, SMNVEV (reference sequence). CDR3 in DNA: TGTGCCAGCAGTGAAACCCCGACGGTGAGTCTAATGAACACTGAAGCTTTCTTT. This translates into CASSETPTVSLMNTEAFF.

This chain connects TRBV7-6 to TRBJ2-5; TRBD2 matches 7 bases. J gave up 1 base and V 1 base, and 3 bases lay outside the gene matches. This CDR3 has 15 amino acids. Germline lookup yields CDR1 SGHVS and CDR2 FNYEAQ. CDR3 sequence reads: CASSLVRTSQETQYF. The CDR3 nucleotides are TGTGCCAGCAGCTTAGTTCGGACTAGCCAAGAGACCCAGTACTTC. The complete variable domain, with remaining parts taken from reference TRBV7-6 and TRBJ2-5, reads GAGVSQSPRYKVTKRGQDVALRCDPISGHVSLYWYRQALGQGPEFLTYFNYEAQQDKSGLPNDRFSAERPEGSISTLTIQRTEQRDSAMYRCASSLVRTSQETQYFGPGTRLLVL.

This clone was detected once. The chain links TRBV4-1 to TRBJ1-2; maybe TRBD1 (6 bases). Germline V gene sequence: CDR1 MGHRA, CDR2 YSYEKL. CDR3 length: 13 residues. Deletions cut 0 bases from V and 8 bases from J, with 10 bases between. The CDR3, as DNA: TGCGCCAGCAGCCAAGAGGGGGCGTGGGGCTACACCTTC. Translation gives CASSQEGAWGYTF.

V usage is TRBV7-3 and J usage is TRBJ2-7; D might be TRBD1 or TRBD2, each matching 5 bases. CDR1 and CDR2 (germline): SGHTA, FQGTGA. The CDR3 is 13 amino acids. Trimming removed 5 bases at V and 2 bases at J, with 10 bases between. In nucleotides, the CDR3 is TGTGCCAGCAGCCGGGACGCCACCTACGAGCAGTACTTC. It yields the protein CASSRDATYEQYF.

This sequence joins TRBV5-1 and TRBJ1-1; D remains ambiguous. CDR3 length: 15 amino acids. V was pared by 4 bases and J by 4 bases, with 17 bases between. Germline values: CDR1 SGHRS, CDR2 YFSETQ. Here the CDR3 reads CASSPKAEPGTEAFF. The CDR3 bases are TGCGCCAGCAGCCCGAAGGCCGAACCGGGCACTGAAGCTTTCTTT.

The chain is built from TRBV2 and TRBJ1-6; D perhaps matches TRBD1 (6 bases). V lost 7 bases and J lost 10, with 17 bases in between. CDR3 length: 14 amino acids. CDR1 is SNHLY, CDR2 FYNNEI, per germline. CDR3: CASKRGANDSPLHF. The CDR3 DNA reads TGTGCCAGCAAGCGGGGGGCAAACGACTCACCCCTCCACTTT.